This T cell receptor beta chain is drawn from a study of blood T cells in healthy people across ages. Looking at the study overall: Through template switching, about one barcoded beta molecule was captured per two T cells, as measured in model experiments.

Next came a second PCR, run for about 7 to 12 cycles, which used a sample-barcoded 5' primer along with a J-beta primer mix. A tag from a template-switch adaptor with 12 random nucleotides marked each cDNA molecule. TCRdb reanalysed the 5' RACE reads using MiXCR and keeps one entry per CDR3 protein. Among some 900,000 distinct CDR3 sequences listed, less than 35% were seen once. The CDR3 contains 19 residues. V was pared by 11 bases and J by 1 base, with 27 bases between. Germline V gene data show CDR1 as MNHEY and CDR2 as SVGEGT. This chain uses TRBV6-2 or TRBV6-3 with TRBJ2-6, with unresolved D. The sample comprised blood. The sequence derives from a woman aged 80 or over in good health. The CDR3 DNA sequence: TGTGCCGGCAATTTCGACACTTTATTAACTCTATCTGGGGCCAACGTCCTGACTTTC. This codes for CAGNFDTLLTLSGANVLTF.